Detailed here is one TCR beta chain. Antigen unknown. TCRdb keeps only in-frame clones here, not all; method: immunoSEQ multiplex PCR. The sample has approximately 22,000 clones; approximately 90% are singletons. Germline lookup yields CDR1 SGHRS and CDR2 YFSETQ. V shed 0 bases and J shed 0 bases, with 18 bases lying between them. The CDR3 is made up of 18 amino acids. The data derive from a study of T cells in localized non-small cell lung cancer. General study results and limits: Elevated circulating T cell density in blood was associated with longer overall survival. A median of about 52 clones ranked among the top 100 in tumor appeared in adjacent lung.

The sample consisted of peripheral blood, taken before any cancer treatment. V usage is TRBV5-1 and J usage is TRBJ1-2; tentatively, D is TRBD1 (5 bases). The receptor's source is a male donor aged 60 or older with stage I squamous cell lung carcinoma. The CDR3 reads CASSLEGPGMNPNYGYTF. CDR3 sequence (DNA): TGCGCCAGCAGCTTGGAAGGTCCAGGGATGAATCCTAACTATGGCTACACCTTC.